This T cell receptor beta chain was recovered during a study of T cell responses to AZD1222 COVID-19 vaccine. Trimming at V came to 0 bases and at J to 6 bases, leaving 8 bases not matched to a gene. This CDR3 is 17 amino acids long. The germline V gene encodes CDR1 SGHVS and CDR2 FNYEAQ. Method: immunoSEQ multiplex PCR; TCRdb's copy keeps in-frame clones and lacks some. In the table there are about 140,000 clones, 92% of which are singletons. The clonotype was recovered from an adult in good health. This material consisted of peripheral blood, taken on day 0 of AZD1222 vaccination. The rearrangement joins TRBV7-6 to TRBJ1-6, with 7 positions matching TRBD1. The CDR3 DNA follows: TGTGCCAGCAGCTTAGCCTCAGGGGGAATTGGTAATTCACCCCTCCACTTT. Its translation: CASSLASGGIGNSPLHF.